Reported below is one T cell receptor beta chain. Its antigen is not yet known. Per-base quality was not reported, and no clone a single base away is much larger than it. Libraries came from the immunoSEQ multiplex PCR assay. The hsTCRB Kit was used according to the manufacturer's protocol to amplify rearranged TCR beta chain sequences. TCRB libraries were sequenced on an Illumina MiSeq. In the source study's methods: Demultiplexing, trimming and gene mapping were performed with the kit vendor's proprietary platform. In TCRdb, the immuneACCESS table is reduced to in-frame sequences with V and J assigned. These tables do not hold every clone; where another copy was compared, an unresolved V gene accounts for under half, and the others remain unexplained. That table gives V, J and clone size, and the DNA gave D and trimming. The sample has more than 40,000 clones on record, 85% to 90% of them singletons. The ten largest clones take up around 5.7% of the sample.

The sample comes from a study of a mutant IDH1 vaccine in newly diagnosed glioma (dated by TCRdb to about 2021). Study-wide context: Vaccination began 4-6 weeks after radiotherapy alone, or alongside temozolomide cycles in the chemotherapy-containing groups. Of the roughly 31 treated patients, approximately 62% were male and about 40% were female, and the mean age was approximately 40 years. Prior to enrollment, patients had been given standard therapy consisting of radiotherapy alone, temozolomide alone, or radiochemotherapy with temozolomide, with the combination given to most patients. The week-35 safety follow-up took place at visit V12, and the week-47 end of study took place at visit V13. Peripheral blood was drawn at six visits: V03 (baseline), V05, V07, V10, V12 and V13. For exploratory analyses, about two dozen treated patients had longitudinal TCRB deep sequencing done wherever samples were available.

Counted from cysteine to phenylalanine, this CDR3 has 14 amino acids. Here the CDR3 DNA is all that survives: 42 bases in frame from base 1. Between the V and J ends, shortened by 7 bases and 4 bases respectively, the junction contains 15 bases. CDR1 and CDR2, looked up from the germline V gene, are SGHVS and FNYEAQ. Paper-wide results and their limitations: Immune responses induced by the vaccine were seen in roughly 92% of patients across multiple MHC alleles. Changes in the top peripheral T cell clonotypes picked up by TCRB sequencing did not appear to be linked to pseudoprogression. It was noted by the authors that analyses of patient blood samples could not be reproduced owing to sample limitations. Availability determined which PBMC samples were chosen for TCRB deep sequencing.

The time point label, as the study defines it: week 35, safety follow-up. Each vaccine dose, consisting of 300 ug of a 20-mer mutant IDH1 peptide in Montanide, was administered subcutaneously with topical imiquimod. Patients received eight vaccinations in weeks 1, 3, 5, 7, 11, 15, 19 and 23, corresponding to visits V03 through V10. Donors had newly diagnosed WHO grade 3 or 4 IDH1-mutant astrocytomas with loss of nuclear ATRX. The samples were drawn from NOA16, a multicentre, single-arm, open-label phase I trial in Germany that tested a mutant IDH1 peptide vaccine in humans for the first time. The DNeasy Blood and Tissue Kit was used to extract genomic DNA from EDTA blood for TCRB sequencing.

The receptor's source is a woman aged 40 to 50 with glioma. The sequence links TRBV7-6 to TRBJ2-3; TRBD2 is a weak D gene call, 6 bases matching. Sequenced material: PBMCs, taken from a glioma patient whose treatment included an IDH1 peptide vaccine. The DNA sequence reads TGTGCCAGCACCCTAGGCGGAGGGCCAGATACGCAGTATTTT. Translated, this is CASTLGGGPDTQYF.